This T cell receptor beta chain appears in the sequencing data of a study of T cells in pancreatic ductal adenocarcinoma. The table came from immunoSEQ multiplex PCR; TCRdb's copy has only in-frame clones and leaves some out. The sample has around 9,000 clones; about 64% are singletons. Surgery without prior neoadjuvant therapy was the treatment of the selected pancreatic ductal adenocarcinoma patients. A note on this clone: The antigen is undetermined.

Study observations and caveats: Tumor and blood clonality did not differ significantly, about 0.12 versus 0.079. Tumor samples had fewer productive templates and 6.5 to 10-fold fewer unique clonotypes than blood. The resected cohort was biased toward the minority with early-stage disease. Enrichment of CD45RO+ effector over naive T cells in tumors may bias clonality.

Trimming shortened V by 1 base and J by 3 bases, and 20 bases separated the two germline ends. CDR3 length equals 17 residues. Germline assignment: CDR1 SGHTS and CDR2 YDEGEE. The sequenced material came from pancreatic tumor tissue. The chain couples TRBV5-8 to TRBJ2-7; perhaps TRBD2 as D (5 bases). This TCR was sampled from a human donor with pancreatic ductal adenocarcinoma. This CDR3 is CASSLISLAHIHYEQYF. As DNA, the CDR3 is TGTGCCAGCAGCTTGATATCTCTAGCCCATATACACTACGAGCAGTACTTC.